The entry below describes one T cell receptor (beta chain). This entry belongs to a study of blood T cell repertoires in COVID-19. Study context: From the United States, Italy and Spain came samples of acute and convalescent COVID-19. PBMCs, B-cell-depleted T cells, or T cells were the source of the cDNA or gDNA that made up the material.

Per the original methods: Using reference gene primer amplification, nucleated cell counts were estimated. Method: immunoSEQ multiplex PCR; TCRdb's copy keeps in-frame clones and lacks some. D and trimming were read from the DNA, whereas the V and J calls and clone size are those reported in that table. The sample comprises 15,000 to 18,000 clones, around 86% of which are singletons, and under 25% rests with the top ten. This clonotype originated in a man aged 80 or over with active or convalescent COVID-19. The sequencing input was peripheral blood.

In nucleotides, the CDR3 is TGTGCCAGCAGCTTACCTCCGGGACTAGCGTACACCGGGGAGCTGTTTTTT. It is translated as CASSLPPGLAYTGELFF. The genes are TRBV11-2 and TRBJ2-2, with 10 bases identical to TRBD2. In germline, CDR1 is SGHAT, CDR2 FQNNGV. The CDR3 extends over 17 amino acids. V shed 2 bases, J shed 3 bases, and the junction held 6 bases outside the gene matches.